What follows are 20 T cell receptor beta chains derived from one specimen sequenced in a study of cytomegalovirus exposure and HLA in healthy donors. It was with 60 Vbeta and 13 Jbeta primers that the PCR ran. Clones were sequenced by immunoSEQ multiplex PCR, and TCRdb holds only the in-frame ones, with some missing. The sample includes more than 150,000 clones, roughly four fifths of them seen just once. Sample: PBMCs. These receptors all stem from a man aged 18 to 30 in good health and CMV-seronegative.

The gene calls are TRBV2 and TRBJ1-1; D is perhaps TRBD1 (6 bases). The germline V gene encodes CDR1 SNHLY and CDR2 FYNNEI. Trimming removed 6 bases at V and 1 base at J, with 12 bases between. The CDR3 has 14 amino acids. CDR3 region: CASSLTTGNTEAFF. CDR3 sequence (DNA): TGTGCCAGCAGCCTCACGACAGGGAACACTGAAGCTTTCTTT.

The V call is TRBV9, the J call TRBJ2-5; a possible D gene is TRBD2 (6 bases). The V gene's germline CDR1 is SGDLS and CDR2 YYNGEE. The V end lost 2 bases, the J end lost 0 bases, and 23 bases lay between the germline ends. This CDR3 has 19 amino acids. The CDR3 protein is CASSVSGLSGRTDQETQYF. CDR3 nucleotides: TGTGCCAGCAGCGTTTCTGGTCTTAGCGGTAGAACCGACCAAGAGACCCAGTACTTC. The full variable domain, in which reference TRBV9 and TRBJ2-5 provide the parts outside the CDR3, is DSGVTQTPKHLITATGQRVTLRCSPRSGDLSVYWYQQSLDQGLQFLIQYYNGEERAKGNILERFSAQQFPDLHSELNLSSLELGDSALYFCASSVSGLSGRTDQETQYFGPGTRLLVL.

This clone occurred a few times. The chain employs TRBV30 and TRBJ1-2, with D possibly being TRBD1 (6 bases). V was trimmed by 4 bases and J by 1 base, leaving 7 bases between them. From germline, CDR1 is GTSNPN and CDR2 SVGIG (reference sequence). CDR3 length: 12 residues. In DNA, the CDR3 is TGTGCCTGGACGGACAGTAACTATGGCTACACCTTC. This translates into CAWTDSNYGYTF.

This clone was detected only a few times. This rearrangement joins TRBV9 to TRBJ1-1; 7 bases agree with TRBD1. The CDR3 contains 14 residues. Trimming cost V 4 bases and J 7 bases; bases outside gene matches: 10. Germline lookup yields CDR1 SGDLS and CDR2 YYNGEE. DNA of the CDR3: TGTGCCAGCAGCTTAGGGACAGTTGCCTTTGAAGCTTTCTTT. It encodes CASSLGTVAFEAFF.

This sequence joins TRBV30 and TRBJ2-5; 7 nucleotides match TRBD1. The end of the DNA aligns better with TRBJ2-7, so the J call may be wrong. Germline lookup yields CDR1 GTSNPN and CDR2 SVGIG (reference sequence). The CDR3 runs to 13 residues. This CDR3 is CAWRRDRVGEQYF. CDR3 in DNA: TGTGCCTGGAGGCGCGACAGGGTTGGCGAGCAGTACTTC.

CDR3 amino acids: CASNPSGASYEQYF. The CDR3 coding sequence is TGTGCCAGCAACCCTAGCGGGGCTTCCTACGAGCAGTACTTC. V gene TRBV6-1 combines with J gene TRBJ2-7, with TRBD2 matching over 9 bases. V gave up 7 bases and J gave up 1 base; unmatched junction bases: 5. Per germline, CDR1 MNHNS and CDR2 SASEGT. This CDR3 is built from 14 residues.

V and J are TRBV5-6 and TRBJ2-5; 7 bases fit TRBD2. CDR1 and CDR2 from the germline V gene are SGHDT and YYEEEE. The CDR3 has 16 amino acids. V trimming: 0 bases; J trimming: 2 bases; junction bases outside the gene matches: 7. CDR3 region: CASSLGWTRSQETQYF. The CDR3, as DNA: TGTGCCAGCAGCTTGGGGTGGACTAGGTCACAAGAGACCCAGTACTTC.

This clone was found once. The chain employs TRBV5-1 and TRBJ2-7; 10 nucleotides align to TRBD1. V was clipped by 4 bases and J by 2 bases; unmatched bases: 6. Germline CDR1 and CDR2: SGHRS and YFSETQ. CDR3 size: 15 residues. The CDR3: CASSEGQGNPYEQYF. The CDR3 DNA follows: TGCGCCAGCAGCGAGGGACAGGGGAACCCCTACGAGCAGTACTTC.

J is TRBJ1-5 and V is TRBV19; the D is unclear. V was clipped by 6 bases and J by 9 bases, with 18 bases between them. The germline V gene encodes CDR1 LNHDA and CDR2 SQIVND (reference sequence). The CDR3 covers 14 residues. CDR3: CASRAADRSGPQHF. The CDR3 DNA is TGTGCCAGTAGAGCTGCGGACCGGAGCGGGCCCCAGCATTTT.

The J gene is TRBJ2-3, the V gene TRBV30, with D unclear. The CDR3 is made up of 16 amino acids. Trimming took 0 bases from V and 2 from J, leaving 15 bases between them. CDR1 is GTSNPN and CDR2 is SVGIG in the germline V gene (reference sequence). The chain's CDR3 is CAWSVPPDTYTDTQYF. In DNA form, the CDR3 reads TGTGCCTGGAGTGTACCTCCAGACACCTACACAGATACGCAGTATTTT.

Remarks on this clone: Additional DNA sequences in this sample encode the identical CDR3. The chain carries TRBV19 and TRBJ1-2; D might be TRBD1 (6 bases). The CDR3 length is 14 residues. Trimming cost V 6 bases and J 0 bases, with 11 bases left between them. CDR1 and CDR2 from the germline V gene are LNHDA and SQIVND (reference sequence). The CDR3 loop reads CASSPRTANYGYTF. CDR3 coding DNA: TGTGCCAGTAGCCCGAGGACAGCTAACTATGGCTACACCTTC.

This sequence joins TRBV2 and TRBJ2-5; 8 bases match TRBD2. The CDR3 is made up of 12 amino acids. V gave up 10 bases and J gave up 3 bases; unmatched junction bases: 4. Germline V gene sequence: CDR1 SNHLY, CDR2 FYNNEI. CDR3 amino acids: CATRGGEETQYF. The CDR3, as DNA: TGTGCCACCCGGGGGGGGGAAGAGACCCAGTACTTC.

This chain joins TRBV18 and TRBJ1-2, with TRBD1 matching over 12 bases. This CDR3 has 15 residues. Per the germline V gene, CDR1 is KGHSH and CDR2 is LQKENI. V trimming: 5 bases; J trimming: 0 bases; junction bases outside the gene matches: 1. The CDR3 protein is CASSGDRGPNYGYTF. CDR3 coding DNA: TGTGCCAGCTCAGGGGACAGGGGGCCTAACTATGGCTACACCTTC.

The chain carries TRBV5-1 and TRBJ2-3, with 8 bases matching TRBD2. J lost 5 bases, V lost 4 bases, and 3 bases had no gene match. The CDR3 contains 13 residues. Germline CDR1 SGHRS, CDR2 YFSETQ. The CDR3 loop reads CASSAGGEDTQYF. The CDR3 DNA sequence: TGCGCCAGCAGCGCCGGGGGGGAAGATACGCAGTATTTT. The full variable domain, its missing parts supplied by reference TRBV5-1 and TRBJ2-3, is KAGVTQTPRYLIKTRGQQVTLSCSPISGHRSVSWYQQTPGQGLQFLFEYFSETQRNKGNFPGRFSGRQFSNSRSEMNVSTLELGDSALYLCASSAGGEDTQYFGPGTRLTVL.

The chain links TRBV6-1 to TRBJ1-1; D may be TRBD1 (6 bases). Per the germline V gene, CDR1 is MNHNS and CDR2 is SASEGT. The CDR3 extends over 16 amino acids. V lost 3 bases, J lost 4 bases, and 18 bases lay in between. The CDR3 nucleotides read TGTGCCAGCAGTGAGGACAGCTTGCTCGCGAGCACTGAAGCTTTCTTT. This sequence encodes CASSEDSLLASTEAFF.

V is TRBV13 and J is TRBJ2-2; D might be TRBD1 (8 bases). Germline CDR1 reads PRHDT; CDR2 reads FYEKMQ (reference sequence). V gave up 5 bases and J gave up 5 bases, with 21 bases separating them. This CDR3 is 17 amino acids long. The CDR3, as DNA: TGTGCCAGCAGCGACAGGGGCTCGGGAGGACGAACCGGGGAGCTGTTTTTT. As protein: CASSDRGSGGRTGELFF.

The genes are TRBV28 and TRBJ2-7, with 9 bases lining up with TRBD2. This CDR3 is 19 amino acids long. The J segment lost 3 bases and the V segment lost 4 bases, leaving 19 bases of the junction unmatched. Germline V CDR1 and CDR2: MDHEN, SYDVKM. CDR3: CASSSPLAGRLSGNYEQYF. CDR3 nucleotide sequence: TGTGCCAGCAGTTCCCCTCTAGCGGGAAGGTTGTCGGGTAACTACGAGCAGTACTTC.

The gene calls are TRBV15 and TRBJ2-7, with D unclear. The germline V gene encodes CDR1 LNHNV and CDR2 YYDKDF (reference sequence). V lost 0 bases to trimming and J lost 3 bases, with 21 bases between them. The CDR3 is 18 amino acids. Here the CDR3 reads CATSRDIGRPGLSYEQYF. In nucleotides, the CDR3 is TGTGCCACCAGCAGAGATATCGGAAGGCCGGGTCTGAGCTACGAGCAGTACTTC.

CDR3 bases: TGCGCCAGCAGCTTGCGGTCATCTGGAAACACCATATATTTT. It codes for CASSLRSSGNTIYF. The V gene is TRBV5-1, the J gene TRBJ1-3, with D hard to call. Germline V CDR1 and CDR2: SGHRS, YFSETQ. The CDR3 runs to 14 residues. V was shortened by 1 base and J by 1 base, with 6 bases between the two germline ends.

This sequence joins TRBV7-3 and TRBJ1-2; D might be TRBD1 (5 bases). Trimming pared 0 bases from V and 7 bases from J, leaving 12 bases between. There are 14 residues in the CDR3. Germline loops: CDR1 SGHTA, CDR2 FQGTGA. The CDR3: CASSLTGRDSGYTF. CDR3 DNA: TGTGCCAGCAGCTTAACGGGCAGGGACTCTGGCTACACCTTC.